Each of the 22 T cell receptor beta chains below was sequenced from the same sample in a study of CD8 T cells in ankylosing spondylitis. Using its own MiXCR run on the 5' RACE reads, TCRdb lists one record per CDR3 protein. The table lists about 160,000 distinct CDR3 sequences, around 45% of them singletons. The sequenced material came from synovial fluid, either unsorted or a sorted T cell fraction (not recorded which). Source of these receptors: a male donor with ankylosing spondylitis.

This CDR3 reads CASSSLGGLNTEAFF. The CDR3 region has the DNA TGTGCCAGCAGCTCTCTGGGAGGGTTGAACACTGAAGCTTTCTTT. This chain links TRBV7-8 with TRBJ1-1; no clear D gene. V was pared by 4 bases and J by 0 bases, with 12 bases between. The CDR3 has 15 residues. Germline loops: CDR1 SGHVS, CDR2 FQNEAQ.

This sequence joins TRBV2 and TRBJ2-7; TRBD1 matches at 8 bases. Per germline, CDR1 SNHLY and CDR2 FYNNEI. The CDR3 is made up of 15 amino acids. Unmatched junction bases numbered 6, after V lost 3 bases and J lost 2 bases. DNA of the CDR3: TGTGCCAGCAGTGATGAGTGGACAGGGCCCTACGAGCAGTACTTC. This sequence encodes CASSDEWTGPYEQYF.

V is TRBV27 and J is TRBJ1-6, with D perhaps matching TRBD1 (5 bases). Deletions cut 10 bases from V and 7 bases from J, with 20 bases between. From germline, CDR1 is MNHEY and CDR2 SMNVEV (reference sequence). The CDR3 contains 15 residues. The CDR3 DNA reads as TGTGCCACACCCCGTTGGGCCGGGGGAAATTCACCCCTCCACTTT. Translating it yields CATPRWAGGNSPLHF.

The table lists this clonotype with a few counts. The chain is built from TRBV20-1 and TRBJ2-2, with D possibly being TRBD2 (5 bases). This CDR3 has 16 residues. The V end lost 0 bases, the J end lost 1 base, and 12 bases lay between the germline ends. CDR1 is DFQATT, CDR2 SNEGSKA, per germline (reference sequence). CDR3 bases: TGCAGTGCTAGAGATCGGGCGGGCTTGAACACCGGGGAGCTGTTTTTT. It codes for CSARDRAGLNTGELFF.

This clonotype has a handful of counts. The chain couples TRBV5-1 to TRBJ2-3; no clear D. This CDR3 has 17 residues. The germline V and J ends were trimmed by 0 bases and 2 bases, with 16 bases remaining between them. The V gene's germline CDR1 is SGHRS and CDR2 YFSETQ. The CDR3 region has the DNA TGCGCCAGCAGCTTGGCCGCGGTGGCAGGATTCACAGATACGCAGTATTTT. Its translation is CASSLAAVAGFTDTQYF.

This clonotype was seen repeatedly, ten times or more. CDR3 amino acids: CALRETTNTGELFF. The DNA for the CDR3 is TGTGCCCTCCGTGAGACAACGAACACCGGGGAGCTGTTTTTT. This chain uses TRBV12-3 or TRBV12-4 with TRBJ2-2; D uncertain. The V and J ends lost 11 bases and 0 bases respectively, with 13 bases between them. The CDR3 has 14 residues.

A few counts support this clonotype. This chain uses TRBV5-1 with TRBJ2-7; D is undetermined. The length of the CDR3 is 13 residues. Germline V gene data show CDR1 as SGHRS and CDR2 as YFSETQ. V lost 2 bases, J lost 0 bases, and 6 bases lay in between. CDR3 loop: CASSLGYSYEQYF. CDR3 nucleotide sequence: TGCGCCAGCAGCTTAGGTTACTCCTACGAGCAGTACTTC.

V is TRBV2 and J is TRBJ2-3, with D perhaps TRBD1 (5 bases). The V end lost 4 bases, the J end lost 6 bases, and 14 bases lay between the germline ends. CDR3 length equals 14 residues. The V gene's germline CDR1 is SNHLY and CDR2 FYNNEI. The CDR3 nucleotides are TGTGCCAGCAGTGGGGTAAGGGGTCGCGATACGCAGTATTTT. Protein: CASSGVRGRDTQYF.

The chain carries TRBV20-1 and TRBJ1-1, with D hard to call. This CDR3 comprises 14 residues. V shed 0 bases and J shed 1 base, with 9 bases lying between them. The germline V gene encodes CDR1 DFQATT and CDR2 SNEGSKA (reference sequence). The CDR3 reads CSARDIMGNTEAFF. The CDR3 DNA reads TGCAGTGCTAGAGATATCATGGGGAACACTGAAGCTTTCTTT.

V gene TRBV10-3 combines with J gene TRBJ1-5; D is undetermined. CDR1 ENHRY and CDR2 SYGVKD come from the germline V gene. Trimming cost V 3 bases and J 3 bases, with 9 bases left between them. The CDR3 spans 14 residues. The CDR3 nucleotides read TGTGCCATCAGTGACAGCGCAAACAATCAGCCCCAGCATTTT. Translated: CAISDSANNQPQHF.

This clonotype has only a few counts. This chain connects TRBV3-1 to TRBJ2-1; D is ambiguous. The CDR3 runs 13 residues. The germline V gene encodes CDR1 LGHDT and CDR2 YNNKEL (reference sequence). V lost 6 bases and J lost 1, with 7 bases in between. This CDR3 is CASRRKSYNEQFF. Here the CDR3 DNA reads TGTGCCAGCAGACGGAAATCCTACAATGAGCAGTTCTTC.

The V gene is TRBV10-3, the J gene TRBJ2-3, with TRBD2 matching over 12 bases. This CDR3 spans 16 amino acids. In germline, CDR1 is ENHRY, CDR2 SYGVKD. V was clipped by 5 bases and J by 1 base; unmatched bases: 4. CDR3 sequence: CAISPTSGGRTDTQYF. The CDR3 region has the DNA TGTGCCATCAGTCCCACTAGCGGGGGGCGCACAGATACGCAGTATTTT.

This clonotype has only a few counts. V usage is TRBV28 and J usage is TRBJ2-3; TRBD2 matches 8 bases. V gave up 5 bases and J gave up 5 bases; unmatched junction bases: 12. The CDR3 consists of 16 residues. Germline lookup yields CDR1 MDHEN and CDR2 SYDVKM. For the CDR3, the DNA is TGTGCCAGCAGTCACTTTAGCGGGAAGGGGGGAGATACGCAGTATTTT. Protein sequence: CASSHFSGKGGDTQYF.

This clonotype was observed a few times. V is TRBV20-1 and J is TRBJ2-7; 7 nucleotides match TRBD2. Looked up from germline, CDR1 is DFQATT and CDR2 is SNEGSKA (reference sequence). V lost 1 base, J lost 5 bases, and 5 bases stayed unmatched. This CDR3 is 13 amino acids long. The CDR3 DNA reads TGCAGTGCTAGAGGCGGCCGGGGGGACGAGCAGTACTTC. Encoded protein: CSARGGRGDEQYF.

The chain recombines TRBV4-2 with TRBJ2-5; the match to TRBD2 covers 7 bases. V gave up 3 bases and J gave up 4 bases; unmatched junction bases: 5. Germline V gene lookup returns CDR1 LGHNA and CDR2 YNFKEQ. The CDR3 has 14 amino acids. The CDR3 protein is CASSQGEGTETQYF. The CDR3, as DNA: TGTGCCAGCAGCCAGGGGGAGGGCACAGAGACCCAGTACTTC.

The V call is TRBV7-9, the J call TRBJ2-5, with 8 bases identical to TRBD2. The CDR3 is 16 residues long. CDR1 SEHNR and CDR2 FQNEAQ come from the germline V gene (reference sequence). Trimming at V came to 1 base and at J to 1 base, leaving 5 bases not matched to a gene. This CDR3 is CASSLGVAGSQETQYF. The DNA for the CDR3 is TGTGCCAGCAGCTTAGGGGTAGCGGGAAGCCAAGAGACCCAGTACTTC.

The chain recombines TRBV6-1 with TRBJ2-2; the match to TRBD2 covers 10 bases. There are 15 residues in the CDR3. V gave up 4 bases and J gave up 5 bases; unmatched junction bases: 4. CDR1 is MNHNS, CDR2 SASEGT, per germline. The CDR3 reads CASSALAGDTGELFF. The CDR3 coding sequence is TGTGCCAGCAGTGCCCTAGCGGGGGATACCGGGGAGCTGTTTTTT.

This clonotype showed up just a few times. The rearrangement links TRBV27 to TRBJ2-1; TRBD1 agrees at 8 bases. Germline-derived CDR1 and CDR2 are MNHEY and SMNVEV (reference sequence). The CDR3 runs to 16 residues. Germline trimming cut 6 bases from V and 4 bases from J; bases unmatched to any gene: 11. This CDR3 is CASSRHGTGDYNEQFF. The CDR3 DNA follows: TGTGCCAGCAGCAGACACGGGACAGGTGATTACAATGAGCAGTTCTTC.

This clonotype was counted at least ten times. The chain employs TRBV7-3 and TRBJ2-6; D is unclear. This CDR3 is built from 14 residues. Germline V lookup: CDR1 SGHTA, CDR2 FQGTGA. The germline V and J ends were trimmed by 4 bases and 4 bases, with 8 bases remaining between them. This CDR3 is CASSSAGGANVLTF. The CDR3 DNA reads TGTGCCAGCAGCTCGGCTGGGGGGGCCAACGTCCTGACTTTC.

For this clonotype: The germline gene is not matched at one end of the junction; a read error may be the cause. The chain uses TRBV12-3 or TRBV12-4 and TRBJ2-4; possible D gene TRBD2, 5 bases. The CDR3 covers 13 residues. In DNA form, the CDR3 reads TGTGCCAGCAGTTTAGGGTCCACTAGGGCACTTCACTTC. Translated, it gives CASSLGSTRALHF.

The chain employs TRBV13 and TRBJ2-7; no clear D. The germline gives CDR1 PRHDT, CDR2 FYEKMQ (reference sequence). The CDR3 spans 13 residues. V was cut by 7 bases and J by 2 bases, with 12 bases left in between. The CDR3 sequence: CASKGRSTYEQYF. The CDR3 nucleotides are TGTGCCAGCAAGGGCAGGTCGACCTACGAGCAGTACTTC.

This clonotype was picked up a small number of times. CDR3: CASSLRQGDAYGYTF. CDR3 coding DNA: TGCGCCAGCAGCCTTAGACAGGGCGATGCCTATGGCTACACCTTC. The V call is TRBV4-1, the J call TRBJ1-2; TRBD1 aligns across 7 bases. This CDR3 is built from 15 residues. Germline V gene sequence: CDR1 MGHRA, CDR2 YSYEKL. Trimming removed 4 bases from V and 4 bases from J; junction bases left unmatched: 9.